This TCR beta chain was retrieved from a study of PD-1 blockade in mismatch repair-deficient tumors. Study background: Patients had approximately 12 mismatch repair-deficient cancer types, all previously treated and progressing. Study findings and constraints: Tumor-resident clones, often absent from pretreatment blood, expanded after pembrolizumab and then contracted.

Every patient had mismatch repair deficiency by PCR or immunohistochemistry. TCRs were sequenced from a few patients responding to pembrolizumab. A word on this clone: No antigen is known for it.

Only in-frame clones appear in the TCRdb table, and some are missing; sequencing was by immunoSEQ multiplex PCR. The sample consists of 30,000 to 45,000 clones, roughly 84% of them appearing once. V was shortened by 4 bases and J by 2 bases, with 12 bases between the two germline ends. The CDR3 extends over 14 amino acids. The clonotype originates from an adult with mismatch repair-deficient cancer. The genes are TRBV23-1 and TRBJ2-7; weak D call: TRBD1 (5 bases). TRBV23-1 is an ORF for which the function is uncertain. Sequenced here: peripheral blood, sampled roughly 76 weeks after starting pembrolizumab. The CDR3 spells CASSLGRGTYEQYF. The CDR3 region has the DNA TGCGCCAGCAGTCTAGGAAGGGGAACCTACGAGCAGTACTTC.